This T cell receptor (beta chain) was identified during a study of blood T cell repertoires in COVID-19. Turning to the study itself: The samples span acute and convalescent COVID-19 from the United States, Italy and Spain. Sources were T cells, B-cell-depleted T cells, or PBMCs; the material itself was cDNA or gDNA.

In the source study's methods: Estimation of nucleated cell counts was performed using reference gene primer amplification. Method: immunoSEQ multiplex PCR; TCRdb's copy keeps in-frame clones and lacks some. V, J and clone size derive from that table, while D and trimming were established from the DNA sequence. Of 190,000 or so clones in the sample, roughly nine tenths were seen once. The CDR3 is 16 residues long. V shed 3 bases and J 4 bases; nucleotides not matched to a gene: 11. The germline gives CDR1 SGHVS, CDR2 FNYEAQ. The receptor comes from a man aged 35 to 55 with acute or convalescent COVID-19. This chain links TRBV7-6 with TRBJ2-7; 8 nucleotides agree with TRBD2. Material: peripheral blood. The CDR3 loop reads CASSFSPGGRLYEQYF. The CDR3 DNA follows: TGTGCCAGCAGCTTTTCGCCGGGGGGGCGCTTATACGAGCAGTACTTC.